These 18 T cell receptor beta chains were all obtained from the same sample, sequenced in a study of graft-versus-host responses after intestinal transplantation. Assay: immunoSEQ multiplex PCR; the TCRdb copy retains only in-frame clones and omits some. Among approximately 90,000 clones listed, 85% to 95% were seen once. Their recognized antigens are unknown. The source was unstimulated CD8+ T cells sorted from spleen or lymph node cells, collected before intestinal transplant. Receptors were obtained from a human donor who received an intestinal transplant.

This chain joins TRBV19 and TRBJ2-1; D might be TRBD2 (5 bases). Per germline, CDR1 LNHDA and CDR2 SQIVND (reference sequence). The CDR3 has 14 residues. V lost 8 bases, J lost 4 bases, and 15 bases lay in between. CDR3 coding DNA: TGTGCCAGTTCCCCGGGGTCTCCATACAATGAGCAGTTCTTC. Translated, it gives CASSPGSPYNEQFF.

The rearrangement uses TRBV7-9 and TRBJ1-2, with 9 nucleotides matching TRBD1. J lost 8 bases, V lost 4 bases, and 8 bases had no gene match. This CDR3 has 14 residues. The germline V gene encodes CDR1 SEHNR and CDR2 FQNEAQ (reference sequence). The CDR3 is CASSSATGGKGYTF. CDR3 sequence (DNA): TGTGCCAGCAGCTCAGCGACAGGGGGTAAAGGCTACACCTTC. Supplemented by reference TRBV7-9 and TRBJ1-2, the full variable domain reads DTGVSQNPRHKITKRGQNVTFRCDPISEHNRLYWYRQTLGQGPEFLTYFQNEAQLEKSRLLSDRFSAERPKGSFSTLEIQRTEQGDSAMYLCASSSATGGKGYTFGSGTRLTVV.

The genes are TRBV4-3 and TRBJ1-6; perhaps TRBD1 as D (6 bases). The V and J ends lost 0 bases and 4 bases respectively, with 7 bases between them. In germline, CDR1 is LGHNA, CDR2 YSLEER. There are 15 residues in the CDR3. CDR3 sequence (DNA): TGCGCCAGCAGCCAAGAAGGGGGATATAATTCACCCCTCCACTTT. Translation gives CASSQEGGYNSPLHF.

The chain joins TRBV11-3 to TRBJ2-1, with 11 bases aligning to TRBD2. The CDR3 runs 14 residues. Trimming removed 5 bases from V and 4 bases from J; junction bases left unmatched: 1. Germline values: CDR1 SGHNT, CDR2 YENEEA. CDR3 loop: CASSRLAGYNEQFF. For the CDR3, the DNA is TGTGCCAGCAGCCGACTAGCGGGGTACAATGAGCAGTTCTTC.

The chain carries TRBV4-3 and TRBJ2-7; 10 bases align to TRBD2. V was pared by 0 bases and J by 4 bases, with 6 bases of the junction left unmatched. Germline lookup yields CDR1 LGHNA and CDR2 YSLEER. The CDR3 sequence is 16 residues long. Here the CDR3 DNA reads TGCGCCAGCAGCCAAGAAAGCGGGGGGGCATCGTACGAGCAGTACTTC. This encodes CASSQESGGASYEQYF.

The V gene is TRBV30, the J gene TRBJ1-3; D uncertain. CDR3 size: 15 residues. V lost 4 bases and J lost 0, with 13 bases in between. Germline CDR1 reads GTSNPN; CDR2 reads SVGIG (reference sequence). The CDR3 nucleotides are TGTGCCTGGACAGACACAGATCTCTCTGGAAACACCATATATTTT. It specifies CAWTDTDLSGNTIYF.

V gene TRBV27 combines with J gene TRBJ1-2, with TRBD1 as a possible D gene (6 bases). The CDR3 runs 15 residues. V dropped 4 bases and J dropped 1 base, with 13 bases sitting between them. Germline CDR1 is MNHEY and CDR2 is SMNVEV (reference sequence). The CDR3 protein is CASSWDTTFNYGYTF. The CDR3 DNA follows: TGTGCCAGCAGTTGGGACACCACATTTAACTATGGCTACACCTTC.

The rearrangement joins TRBV27 to TRBJ1-2; D may be TRBD1 (5 bases). The V end lost 10 bases, the J end lost 8 bases, and 17 bases lay between the germline ends. The CDR3 totals 12 residues. Germline CDR1 is MNHEY and CDR2 is SMNVEV (reference sequence). The CDR3: CATWEGMGGYTF. In nucleotides, the CDR3 is TGTGCCACGTGGGAGGGGATGGGCGGCTACACCTTC.

This clone was counted only a few times. The chain is built from TRBV6-5 and TRBJ1-3; 7 bases are shared with TRBD1. The junction had 6 bases not matched to a gene; V was cut back by 6 bases and J by 7 bases. The CDR3 consists of 13 residues. Germline assignment: CDR1 MNHEY and CDR2 SVGAGI. In nucleotides, the CDR3 is TGTGCCAGCAGCACAGGGGTTGGGAACACCATATATTTT. Residues: CASSTGVGNTIYF.

The chain uses TRBV30 and TRBJ2-7; weak D call: TRBD2 (5 bases). V lost 3 bases, J lost 3 bases, and 12 bases lay in between. This CDR3 comprises 13 residues. Germline assignment: CDR1 GTSNPN and CDR2 SVGIG (reference sequence). The CDR3 nucleotides read TGTGCCTGGAGGAGACGGGGAGACTACGAGCAGTACTTC. Encoded protein: CAWRRRGDYEQYF.

The chain joins TRBV5-8 to TRBJ1-4; D remains ambiguous. The CDR3 covers 15 residues. Germline loops: CDR1 SGHTS, CDR2 YDEGEE. Trimming cost V 2 bases and J 4 bases, with 12 bases left between them. The CDR3 DNA is TGTGCCAGCAGCTTCCCTCTGGGCCTTAATGAAAAACTGTTTTTT. Amino acid sequence: CASSFPLGLNEKLFF.

This sequence joins TRBV13 and TRBJ1-3; possible D gene TRBD1, 6 bases. Between the trimmed V and J ends, which lost 7 bases and 0 bases, there was a span of 13 bases. Germline CDR1 is PRHDT and CDR2 is FYEKMQ (reference sequence). This CDR3 is 15 amino acids long. The CDR3 is CASNRRGNSGNTIYF. DNA for the CDR3: TGTGCCAGCAACCGAAGGGGGAACTCTGGAAACACCATATATTTT.

V usage is TRBV4-2 and J usage is TRBJ2-7, with a possible D match to TRBD1 (6 bases). The CDR3 runs 15 residues. The ends were cut back, 0 bases at V and 0 bases at J, with 9 bases in the middle. CDR1 is LGHNA, CDR2 YNFKEQ, per germline. CDR3 protein: CASSQDQGTSYEQYF. CDR3 DNA sequence: TGTGCCAGCAGCCAAGACCAGGGGACCTCCTACGAGCAGTACTTC.

V usage is TRBV27 and J usage is TRBJ2-1; D is possibly TRBD1 (6 bases). With 10 bases removed from V and 0 bases from J, the gap between germline ends came to 22 bases. CDR1 is MNHEY and CDR2 is SMNVEV in the germline V gene (reference sequence). The CDR3 runs 17 residues. CDR3 sequence: CATHYRGQQASYNEQFF. The CDR3 coding sequence is TGTGCCACCCATTACCGAGGACAGCAAGCCTCCTACAATGAGCAGTTCTTC.

CDR3: CASSDLRAGFYEQYF. The CDR3, as DNA: TGTGCCAGCAGCGACCTAAGGGCAGGGTTCTACGAGCAGTACTTC. The V gene is TRBV11-2, the J gene TRBJ2-7, with D possibly TRBD1 on 5 matching bases. The CDR3 is made up of 15 amino acids. Per germline, CDR1 SGHAT and CDR2 FQNNGV. V shed 5 bases and J shed 3 bases, with 17 bases lying between them.

The chain couples TRBV4-3 to TRBJ2-5; possibly TRBD1 for D (6 bases). The V end was cut by 3 bases, the J end by 1 base, with 15 bases between. Germline-derived CDR1 and CDR2 are LGHNA and YSLEER. The CDR3 has 16 amino acids. The CDR3 sequence: CASSQTRARGQETQYF. DNA for the CDR3: TGCGCCAGCAGCCAGACTCGAGCCAGGGGCCAAGAGACCCAGTACTTC.

This clone was picked up a small number of times. This specimen includes other DNA sequences encoding the same CDR3. This rearrangement joins TRBV7-2 to TRBJ1-1, with a tentative D call TRBD1 (6 bases). V was clipped by 1 base and J by 0 bases, with 21 bases between them. The CDR3 length is 19 residues. The V gene's germline CDR1 is SGHTA and CDR2 FQGNSA. The chain's CDR3 is CASSLGRGRGPDLNTEAFF. CDR3 sequence (DNA): TGTGCCAGCAGCTTAGGCCGAGGCAGGGGACCAGACCTGAACACTGAAGCTTTCTTT.

The chain joins TRBV19 to TRBJ2-7; D might be TRBD1 (7 bases). The CDR3 spans 12 residues. Germline CDR1 LNHDA, CDR2 SQIVND (reference sequence). The V end lost 7 bases, the J end lost 1 base, and 8 bases lay between the germline ends. The CDR3 spells CASTGGSYEQYF. The CDR3 region has the DNA TGTGCCAGTACAGGGGGGTCCTACGAGCAGTACTTC.